These T cell receptor beta chains were read from a single sample in a study of CD8 T cells in ankylosing spondylitis. TCRdb fed the 5' RACE reads into MiXCR, producing one record per CDR3 protein. Of roughly 120,000 distinct CDR3 sequences in the sample, 12% to 15% were seen once. Material for sequencing was blood, either unsorted or a sorted T cell fraction (not recorded which). The receptor source for this set is a female donor with ankylosing spondylitis or in good health (not recorded which). The CDR3 runs from the conserved cysteine through the conserved F or W. The order of the fields is CDR3 length, V gene, clone size, D gene, J gene, CDR3 protein, CDR3 DNA. A D gene is named only where the DNA matches it firmly. Clone size appears in some rows only: once, few, many, or a class for an expanded clone.

>14|TRBV6-2/TRBV6-3|many|NA|TRBJ2-7
CASSYSGIPDEQYF
TGTGCCAGCAGTTACTCAGGGATACCGGACGAGCAGTACTTC
>13|TRBV12-3/TRBV12-4|once|NA|TRBJ2-3
CASRPGELDTQYF
TGTGCCAGCAGACCCGGGGAGTTGGATACGCAGTATTTT
>15|TRBV28|many|TRBD2|TRBJ2-7
CASSSRTSDSYEQYF
TGTGCCAGCAGTTCCCGGACTAGCGACTCGTACGAGCAGTACTTC
>14|TRBV5-1|NA|NA|TRBJ2-7
CASSLDLRSYEQYF
TGCGCCAGCAGCTTGGATTTACGCAGCTACGAGCAGTACTTC
>14|TRBV20-1|many|TRBD2|TRBJ2-1
CSASLAGDHNEQFF
TGCAGTGCTAGCTTAGCGGGGGACCACAATGAGCAGTTCTTC
>14|TRBV5-5|few|NA|TRBJ2-5
CASSQAKGLETQYF
TGTGCCAGCAGCCAGGCCAAGGGTTTAGAGACCCAGTACTTC
>13|TRBV20-1|many|NA|TRBJ2-2
CSASTGWTGELFF
TGCAGTGCAAGTACAGGGTGGACCGGGGAGCTGTTTTTT
>15|TRBV3-1|NA|TRBD1|TRBJ1-4
CACCRGTGGVEKLFF
TGTGCCTGCTGCCGAGGGACAGGGGGCGTCGAAAAACTGTTTTTT
>14|TRBV7-2|NA|NA|TRBJ2-4
CASSAIGGSNIQYF
TGTGCCAGCAGCGCCATTGGTGGCAGCAACATTCAGTACTTC
>15|TRBV12-3/TRBV12-4|NA|NA|TRBJ1-1
CASSPQGRGYTEAFF
TGTGCCAGCAGCCCGCAGGGCAGGGGTTACACTGAAGCTTTCTTT
>14|TRBV18|NA|TRBD2|TRBJ2-1
CASSPTSGYNEQFF
TGTGCCAGCTCACCGACTAGCGGGTACAATGAGCAGTTCTTC
>14|TRBV18|NA|NA|TRBJ1-5
CASSPTGYNQPQHF
TGTGCCAGCTCACCTACCGGGTACAATCAGCCCCAGCATTTT
>14|TRBV5-6|many|TRBD1|TRBJ1-5
CASRRQGAEQPQHF
TGTGCCAGCAGGAGACAGGGGGCAGAACAGCCCCAGCATTTT
>14|TRBV10-3|few|TRBD1|TRBJ1-1
CAIKGDRDGTEAFF
TGTGCCATCAAAGGGGACAGGGATGGAACTGAAGCTTTCTTT
>12|TRBV20-1|NA|NA|TRBJ1-5
CSASDRDQPQHF
TGCAGTGCTTCCGACAGAGATCAGCCCCAGCATTTT
>11|TRBV2|many|NA|TRBJ2-3
CASRGGPTQYF
TGTGCCAGCAGGGGCGGTCCTACGCAGTATTTT
>15|TRBV12-3/TRBV12-4|NA|NA|TRBJ1-5
CASRRDLGLNQPQHF
TGTGCCAGCAGGAGAGACCTGGGGTTGAATCAGCCCCAGCATTTT
>15|TRBV12-3/TRBV12-4|NA|TRBD1|TRBJ2-3
CASSHRDRSTDTQYF
TGTGCCAGCAGTCACCGGGACAGGAGCACAGATACGCAGTATTTT